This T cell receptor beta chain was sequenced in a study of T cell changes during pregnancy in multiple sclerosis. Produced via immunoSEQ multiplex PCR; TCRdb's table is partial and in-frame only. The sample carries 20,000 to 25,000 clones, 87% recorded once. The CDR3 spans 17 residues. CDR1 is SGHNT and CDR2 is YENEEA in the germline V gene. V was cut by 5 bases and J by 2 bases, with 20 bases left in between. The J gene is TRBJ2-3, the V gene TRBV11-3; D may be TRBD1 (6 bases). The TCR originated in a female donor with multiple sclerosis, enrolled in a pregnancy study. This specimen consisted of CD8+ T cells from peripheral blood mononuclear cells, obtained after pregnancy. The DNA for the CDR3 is TGTGCCAGCAGCCTACCCGGGGTGGGGGCCACCACAGATACGCAGTATTTT. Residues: CASSLPGVGATTDTQYF.